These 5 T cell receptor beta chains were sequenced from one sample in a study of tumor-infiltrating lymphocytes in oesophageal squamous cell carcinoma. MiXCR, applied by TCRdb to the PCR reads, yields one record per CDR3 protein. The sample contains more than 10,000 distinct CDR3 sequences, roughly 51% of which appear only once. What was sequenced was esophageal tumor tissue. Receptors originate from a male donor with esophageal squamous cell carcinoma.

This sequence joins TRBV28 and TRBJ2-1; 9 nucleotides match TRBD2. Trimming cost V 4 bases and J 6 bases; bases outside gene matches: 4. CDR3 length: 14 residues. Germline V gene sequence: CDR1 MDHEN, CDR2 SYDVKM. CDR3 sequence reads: CASSSLAGSNEQFF. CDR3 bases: TGTGCCAGCAGTTCTCTAGCGGGAAGCAATGAGCAGTTCTTC.

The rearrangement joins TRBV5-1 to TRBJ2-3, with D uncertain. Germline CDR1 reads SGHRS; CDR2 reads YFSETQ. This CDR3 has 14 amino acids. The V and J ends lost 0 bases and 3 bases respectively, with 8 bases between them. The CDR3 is CASSLEQITDTQYF. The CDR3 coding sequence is TGCGCCAGCAGCTTGGAACAGATAACAGATACGCAGTATTTT.

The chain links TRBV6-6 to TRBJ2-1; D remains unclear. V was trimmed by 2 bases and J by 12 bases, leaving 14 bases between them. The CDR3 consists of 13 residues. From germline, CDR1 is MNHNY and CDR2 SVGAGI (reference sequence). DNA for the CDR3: TGTGCCAGCAGTTACAAACGGCATAGTTCGCAGTTCTTC. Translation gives CASSYKRHSSQFF.

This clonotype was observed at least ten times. The CDR3 sequence: CASSGTTDEQFF. The CDR3 DNA follows: TGTGCCAGCAGTGGGACAACTGATGAGCAGTTCTTC. This chain uses TRBV6-1 with TRBJ2-1; TRBD1 might be the D (5 bases). The CDR3 is made up of 12 amino acids. The germline gives CDR1 MNHNS, CDR2 SASEGT. V shed 4 bases and J shed 8 bases, with 9 bases lying between them.

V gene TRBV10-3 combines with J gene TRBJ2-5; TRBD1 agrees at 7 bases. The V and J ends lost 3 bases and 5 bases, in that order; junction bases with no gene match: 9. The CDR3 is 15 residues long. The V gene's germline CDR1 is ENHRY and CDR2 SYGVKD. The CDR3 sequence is CAISEGLGQWETQYF. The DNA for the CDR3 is TGTGCCATCAGTGAAGGTCTGGGACAGTGGGAGACCCAGTACTTC.